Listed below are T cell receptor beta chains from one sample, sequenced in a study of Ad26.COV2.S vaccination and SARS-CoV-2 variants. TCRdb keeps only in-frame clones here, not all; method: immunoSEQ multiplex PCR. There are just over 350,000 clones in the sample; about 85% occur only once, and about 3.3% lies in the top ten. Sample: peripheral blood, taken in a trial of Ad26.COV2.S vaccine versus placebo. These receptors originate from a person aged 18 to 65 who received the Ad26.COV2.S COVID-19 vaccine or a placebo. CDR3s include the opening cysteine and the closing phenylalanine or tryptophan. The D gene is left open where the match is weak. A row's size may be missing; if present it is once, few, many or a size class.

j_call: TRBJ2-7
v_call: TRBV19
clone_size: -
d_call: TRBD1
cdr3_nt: TGTGCCAGTAGTATAGAACAGGGGACATACGAGCAGTACTTC
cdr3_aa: CASSIEQGTYEQYF

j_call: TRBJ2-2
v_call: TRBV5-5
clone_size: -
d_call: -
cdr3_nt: TGTGCCAGCAGTCCCGCGCTGTTCGAGGACACCGGGGAGCTGTTTTTT
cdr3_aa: CASSPALFEDTGELFF

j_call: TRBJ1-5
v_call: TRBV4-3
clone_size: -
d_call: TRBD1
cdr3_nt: TGCGCCAGCAGCCCAACTGACAGGGGAAATCAGCCCCAGCATTTT
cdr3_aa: CASSPTDRGNQPQHF

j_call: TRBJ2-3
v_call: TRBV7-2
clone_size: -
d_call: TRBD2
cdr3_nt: TGTGCCAGCAGCCAACCGCAGACTAGCGGGAGGAGGAGAGATACGCAGTATTTT
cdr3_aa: CASSQPQTSGRRRDTQYF

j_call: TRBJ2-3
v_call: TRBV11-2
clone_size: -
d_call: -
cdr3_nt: TGTGCCAGCAGCTTAGGTGGACTTAGCACAGATACGCAGTATTTT
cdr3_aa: CASSLGGLSTDTQYF

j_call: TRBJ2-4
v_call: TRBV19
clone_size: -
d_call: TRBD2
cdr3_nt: TGTGCCAGTAGTATACCCCTAGCGGGAGGGCCGTTAGCCAAAAACATTCAGTACTTC
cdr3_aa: CASSIPLAGGPLAKNIQYF

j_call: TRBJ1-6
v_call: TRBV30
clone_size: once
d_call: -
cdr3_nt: TGTGCCTGGAGTGCAACTCGGACCGCTAATTCACCCCTCCACTTT
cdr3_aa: CAWSATRTANSPLHF

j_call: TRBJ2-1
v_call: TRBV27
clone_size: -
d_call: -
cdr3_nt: TGTGCCAGCAGTTTATCTACCTACAATGAGCAGTTCTTC
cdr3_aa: CASSLSTYNEQFF

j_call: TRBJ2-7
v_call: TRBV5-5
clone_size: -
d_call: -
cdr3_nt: TGTGCCAGCAGCTTGTGGGGGGCACCTTCCTACGAGCAGTACTTC
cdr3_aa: CASSLWGAPSYEQYF

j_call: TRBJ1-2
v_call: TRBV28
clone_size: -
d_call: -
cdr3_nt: TGTGCCAGCAGTTACAGGGAAAGAGGCTACACCTTC
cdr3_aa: CASSYRERGYTF

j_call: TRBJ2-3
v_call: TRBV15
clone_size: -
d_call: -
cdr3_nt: TGTGCCACCAGCAGAGATCTGCACAGGTCCACTAGCACAGATACGCAGTATTTT
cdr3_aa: CATSRDLHRSTSTDTQYF

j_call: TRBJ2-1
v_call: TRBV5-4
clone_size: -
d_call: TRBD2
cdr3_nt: TGTGCCAGCAGCGAGTATCAGCGGGAGTCTAATGAGCAGTTCTTC
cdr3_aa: CASSEYQRESNEQFF

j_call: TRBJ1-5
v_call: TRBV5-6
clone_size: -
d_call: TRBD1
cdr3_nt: TGTGCCAGCGCGACAGGGGGCGCGGGCAATCAGCCCCAGCATTTT
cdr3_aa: CASATGGAGNQPQHF

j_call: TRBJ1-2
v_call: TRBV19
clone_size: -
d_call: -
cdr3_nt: TGTGCCAGTAGAGTGACGGGCCTGACGCTTACCTATGGCTACACCTTC
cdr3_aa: CASRVTGLTLTYGYTF

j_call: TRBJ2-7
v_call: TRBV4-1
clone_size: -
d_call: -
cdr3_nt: TGCGCCAGCAGCCAAGATTTATTAGCCTCCTGGGCCTACGAGCAGTACTTC
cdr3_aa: CASSQDLLASWAYEQYF

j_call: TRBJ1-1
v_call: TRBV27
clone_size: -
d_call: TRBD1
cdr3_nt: TGTGCCAGCAGACAAGGACAGGGGTCATTGAACACTGAAGCTTTCTTT
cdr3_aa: CASRQGQGSLNTEAFF

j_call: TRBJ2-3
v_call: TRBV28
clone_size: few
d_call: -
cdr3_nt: TGTGCCAGCAGTTTACAGGGTGTATCAGATACGCAGTATTTT
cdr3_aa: CASSLQGVSDTQYF

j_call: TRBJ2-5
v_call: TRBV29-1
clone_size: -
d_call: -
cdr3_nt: TGCAGCGTTGCCCCAGATGAGACCCAGTACTTC
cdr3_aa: CSVAPDETQYF

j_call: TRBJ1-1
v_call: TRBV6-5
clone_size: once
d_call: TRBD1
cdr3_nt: TGTGCCAGCAGAAGACAGGGTGGGACTGAAGCTTTCTTT
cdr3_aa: CASRRQGGTEAFF

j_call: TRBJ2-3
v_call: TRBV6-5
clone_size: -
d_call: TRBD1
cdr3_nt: TGTGCCAGCAGCCGTTCCCCGGGACAGGGTCATACGCAGTATTTT
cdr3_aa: CASSRSPGQGHTQYF

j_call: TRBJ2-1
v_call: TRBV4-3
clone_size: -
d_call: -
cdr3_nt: TGCGCCAGCAGCCAAGATCTAAGGGACAACTACAATGAGCAGTTCTTC
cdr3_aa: CASSQDLRDNYNEQFF

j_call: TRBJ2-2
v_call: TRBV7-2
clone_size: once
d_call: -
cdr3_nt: TGTGCCAGCAGAAAGGCTGGGAACACCGGGGAGCTGTTTTTT
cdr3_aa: CASRKAGNTGELFF

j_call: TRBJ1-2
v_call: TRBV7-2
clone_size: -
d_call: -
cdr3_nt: TGTGCCAGCAGCTTAGTGGGGGTCTATGGCTACACCTTC
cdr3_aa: CASSLVGVYGYTF

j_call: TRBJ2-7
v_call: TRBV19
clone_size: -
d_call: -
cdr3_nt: TGTGCCAGTAGTATAGCGGCGATTGACTACTACGAGCAGTACTTC
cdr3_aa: CASSIAAIDYYEQYF

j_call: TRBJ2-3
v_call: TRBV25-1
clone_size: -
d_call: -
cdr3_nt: TGTGCCAGCAGATGGCGTGATACGCAGTATTTT
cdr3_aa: CASRWRDTQYF

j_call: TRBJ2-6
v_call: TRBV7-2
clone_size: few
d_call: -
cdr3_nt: TGTGCCAGCAGTTCCCGGGCCGGGGTCGGGGCCAACGTCCTGACTTTC
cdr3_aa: CASSSRAGVGANVLTF

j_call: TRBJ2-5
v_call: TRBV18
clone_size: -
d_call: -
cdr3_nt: TGTGCCAGCTCATTTCAAGAGACCCAGTACTTC
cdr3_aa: CASSFQETQYF